This TCR beta chain stems from a study of cytomegalovirus exposure and HLA in healthy donors. Vbeta (60) and Jbeta (13) primers were used in the PCR. Produced via immunoSEQ multiplex PCR; TCRdb's table is partial and in-frame only. In the table there are approximately 210,000 clones, approximately 79% of which are singletons. Notes on this clone: Its antigen is as yet unknown.

Study-level results: Reportedly, a later analysis found an Asian-associated ancestry cluster had fewer N-insertions than the approximately 700-donor mean.

Sequenced input: PBMCs. This TCR was sampled from a girl between 5 and 17 years old in good health and CMV-seropositive.

CDR3 DNA sequence: TGCGCCAGCAGCCAAGAGGCGCGGGGGGCCGGGGATGAGCAGTTCTTC. It encodes CASSQEARGAGDEQFF. The chain links TRBV4-3 to TRBJ2-1; 8 nucleotides match TRBD2. The CDR3 has 16 residues. Losses at the gene ends were 0 bases for V and 8 bases for J; bases not matched to a gene: 9. The germline V gene encodes CDR1 LGHNA and CDR2 YSLEER.